This is a list of T cell receptor beta chains from one sample in a study of PD-L1 blockade in urothelial cancer. Assay: immunoSEQ multiplex PCR; the TCRdb copy retains only in-frame clones and omits some. This repertoire shows more than 55,000 clones, 81% found once; its top ten account for around 1.7%. The sample in question was PBMCs, obtained around atezolizumab (anti-PD-L1) treatment. The receptors shown here come from a man between 65 and 85 years old with urothelial cancer. The conserved cysteine and the conserved F or W are not part of the CDR3 here.

V gene	CDR3 protein
TRBV2	ASSADRATSTDTQY
TRBV6-5	ASSRGVEENQPQH
TRBV16	ASSHLRTSGRVRNEQF
TRBV7-2	ASSFQRAASTDTQY
TRBV7-2	ASSPFRTGRRTGELF
TRBV7-2	ASSHGTSGSDEQF
TRBV9	ASSDPMFRERPDTQY
TRBV2	ASTADRDGLQY
TRBV7-2	ASSPRLAGGQETQY
TRBV12-5	ASGPADNQPQH
TRBV5-4	ASSLAGGAETQY
TRBV9	ASSVAGTHTGELF
TRBV7-3	ASRLAGGSYNEQF
TRBV5-4	ASRAGLDGTEAF
TRBV7-6	ASSSISGRTDTQY
TRBV19	ASSGKGQRADTQY
TRBV18	ASSPTGPDSGANVLT
TRBV7-9	ASSPSSTNEKLF
TRBV5-4	ASSLGGNWPRDEQY
TRBV5-1	ASSLTGGNYEQY
TRBV4-2	ASSQIGRGDSYEQY
TRBV4-2	ASSETGDNTGELF
TRBV18	ASSPELAGGGVAEETQY
TRBV9	ASSVTSGEKLF
TRBV6-5	ASSSWTSGHNEQF
TRBV7-2	ASSRDGGSYEQY
TRBV6-4	ASSDGRGSGRDEQF
TRBV18	ASSPPLTGAFNEQF
TRBV9	ASSGQGFNEQY
TRBV4-3	ASSQEVQGARNEQF
TRBV19	ASILASGLGYYNEQF
TRBV7-2	ASSLAWGGAQAF
TRBV6-4	ASSDPNREEQF
TRBV30	AWSVLQTQY
TRBV15	ATSRGRGSDTGELF
TRBV6-1	ASSDTGVAGELF
TRBV5-8	ASRHSLTSGYHNEQF
TRBV11-1	ASSSRSGRRRETQY
TRBV9	ASSPGTAPTNEKLF
TRBV21-1	ASRGRRRTRWGYGYT
TRBV6-1	ASSDARQVLL
TRBV7-2	ASSLVTANTEAF
TRBV5-1	ASSFGGPWQSTDTQY
TRBV18	ASSPPGDRFYNEQF
TRBV29-1	SVYRVEESNEKLF
TRBV6-1	ASSLRTGNTEAF
TRBV27	ASSSGLAGGNEQF
TRBV4-1	ASSHEGGELYGYT
TRBV6-5	ASSYGGRAHEQY
TRBV4-3	ASSRGDPGVATQY
TRBV5-4	ASSAGQGGTGELF
TRBV9	ASSPASLSTDTQY
TRBV28	ASGQQGGTEAF
TRBV6-5	ASSSGQLNQPQH
TRBV19	ASSPYRDPNEKLF
TRBV2	ASRRAGETQY
TRBV5-1	ASSFTVGSTNEKLF